This T cell receptor (beta chain) was documented in a study of T cell responses to AZD1222 COVID-19 vaccine. Remarks on this clone: Its target is unknown.

The table came from immunoSEQ multiplex PCR; TCRdb's copy has only in-frame clones and leaves some out. The sample shows about 93,000 clones, around 85% of them seen only once. In germline, CDR1 is SGHDT, CDR2 YYEEEE. This CDR3 region has 15 residues. The germline V and J ends were trimmed by 0 bases and 4 bases, with 13 bases remaining between them. Broader study findings: Repertoire samples came only from after the peak T cell response.

Sequenced material: peripheral blood, taken on day 0 of AZD1222 vaccination. This chain joins TRBV5-6 and TRBJ1-2; a weak D match, TRBD1 (6 bases). The receptor's source is an adult in good health. The CDR3: CASSLGDNYGYGYTF. As DNA, the CDR3 is TGTGCCAGCAGCTTGGGGGACAATTATGGCTATGGCTACACCTTC.